This TCR beta chain was sequenced in a study of T cells in localized non-small cell lung cancer. Study-level results: Sequencing involved a lone tumor region, leaving heterogeneity possible. Among the tissues sampled, uninvolved adjacent lung had the highest T cell clonality, above tumor. Out of the top 100 tumor clones, a median roughly 50 were seen in adjacent lung.

Some clones are missing from TCRdb's copy, which holds only in-frame ones; the method was immunoSEQ multiplex PCR. The sample holds 30,000 to 45,000 clones, over 75% seen once. Germline V lookup: CDR1 MNHEY, CDR2 SMNVEV (reference sequence). V was trimmed by 2 bases and J by 1 base, leaving 23 bases between them. The CDR3 covers 19 residues. With regard to this clone: Its antigen is not known.

V gene TRBV27 combines with J gene TRBJ1-1; a possible D gene is TRBD1 (6 bases). This receptor was obtained from a woman aged 35-75 years with stage I lung adenocarcinoma. The sequenced sample was peripheral blood, obtained before any cancer treatment. As DNA, the CDR3 is TGTGCCAGCAGTTTAAGAGTAGGTTGGAGGGGGGACGGGAACACTGAAGCTTTCTTT. It encodes CASSLRVGWRGDGNTEAFF.